Listed here are 24 T cell receptor beta chains from one sample, sequenced in a study of T-cell reconstitution after alpha-beta-depleted transplantation in children. TCRbeta library preparation incorporated unique molecular identifiers. TCRdb processed the PCR reads anew with MiXCR; each CDR3 protein has one entry. The top ten hold 30% to 45% of the sample, which has roughly 570,000 distinct CDR3 sequences, 20% to 30% seen once. The starting material was PBMCs, obtained before TCRalphabeta/CD19-depleted stem cell transplant. These receptor sequences come from a boy under two years old with Wiskott-Aldrich syndrome, due to receive a stem cell transplant.

V usage is TRBV5-1 and J usage is TRBJ2-7, with TRBD1 matching 7 bases. Trimming took 4 bases from V and 2 from J; bases not matched to a gene: 9. This CDR3 has 15 residues. In germline, CDR1 is SGHRS, CDR2 YFSETQ. The CDR3 here is CASSPDRTGTYEQYF. CDR3 in DNA: TGCGCCAGCAGCCCGGACAGGACGGGGACCTACGAGCAGTACTTC. Combining the CDR3 with reference TRBV5-1 and TRBJ2-7 gives the whole variable domain KAGVTQTPRYLIKTRGQQVTLSCSPISGHRSVSWYQQTPGQGLQFLFEYFSETQRNKGNFPGRFSGRQFSNSRSEMNVSTLELGDSALYLCASSPDRTGTYEQYFGPGTRLTVT.

The chain has TRBV25-1 and TRBJ2-2; D might be TRBD2 (5 bases). Trimming took off 3 bases at V and 1 base at J, with 9 bases between the two ends. CDR3 length equals 15 residues. Germline V CDR1 and CDR2: MGHDK, SYGVNS. For the CDR3, the DNA is TGTGCCAGCAGTGAGGCTAGCAGGAACACCGGGGAGCTGTTTTTT. The encoded protein is CASSEASRNTGELFF.

The chain joins TRBV5-1 to TRBJ1-2; D is unresolved. The CDR3 is 15 amino acids. Trimming shortened V by 1 base and J by 4 bases, and 14 bases separated the two germline ends. CDR1 is SGHRS, CDR2 YFSETQ, per germline. This CDR3 reads CASSLNLWGGYGYTF. CDR3 nucleotide sequence: TGCGCCAGCAGCTTGAACTTATGGGGTGGCTATGGCTACACCTTC.

V is TRBV4-1 and J is TRBJ1-1, with TRBD1 identical over 8 bases. The V gene's germline CDR1 is MGHRA and CDR2 YSYEKL. V dropped 3 bases and J dropped 5; count of bases not matched to a gene: 8. This CDR3 comprises 15 residues. As DNA, the CDR3 is TGCGCCAGCAGCCACACCGGACAGGGTGGAACTGAAGCTTTCTTT. Translating it yields CASSHTGQGGTEAFF.

A few counts support this clonotype. The rearrangement uses TRBV7-9 and TRBJ1-6; tentative D call: TRBD1 (6 bases). CDR1 SEHNR and CDR2 FQNEAQ come from the germline V gene (reference sequence). The CDR3 sequence is 14 residues long. The V and J ends lost 5 bases and 7 bases respectively, with 12 bases between them. CDR3 in DNA: TGTGCCAGCAGCATCGGAGACAGGAATTCACCCCTCCACTTT. Protein product: CASSIGDRNSPLHF.

This clonotype was seen more than once but under ten times. This chain joins TRBV11-2 and TRBJ2-1, with D unresolved. The CDR3 covers 14 residues. Germline loops: CDR1 SGHAT, CDR2 FQNNGV. V lost 3 bases, J lost 3 bases, and 9 bases lay in between. The CDR3, as DNA: TGTGCCAGCAGCTTTTTGCCTAGCTACAATGAGCAGTTCTTC. This codes for CASSFLPSYNEQFF.

This chain joins TRBV25-1 and TRBJ1-2; possible D gene TRBD1, 5 bases. Germline loops: CDR1 MGHDK, CDR2 SYGVNS. CDR3 size: 15 residues. V was trimmed by 4 bases and J by 6 bases, leaving 18 bases between them. CDR3 residues: CASSGIGWTTHGYTF. DNA for the CDR3: TGTGCCAGCAGTGGTATCGGGTGGACAACTCATGGCTACACCTTC.

The sample holds one count of this clonotype. This chain uses TRBV7-6 with TRBJ2-5; D is unresolved. This CDR3 contains 13 residues. The V gene lost 0 bases and the J gene lost 6 bases, with 8 bases spanning the gap. In germline, CDR1 is SGHVS, CDR2 FNYEAQ. CDR3 loop: CASSLALSQTQYF. The CDR3 bases are TGTGCCAGCAGCTTAGCCTTGAGCCAGACCCAGTACTTC.

The gene calls are TRBV4-2 and TRBJ2-3; 10 bases map to TRBD2. This CDR3 comprises 18 residues. The germline CDR1 and CDR2 sequences are LGHNA and YNFKEQ. V dropped 3 bases and J dropped 7; count of bases not matched to a gene: 16. Here the CDR3 reads CASSQARLAGEARYTQYF. The DNA of the CDR3 is TGTGCCAGCAGCCAGGCGCGACTAGCGGGTGAGGCACGATATACGCAGTATTTT.

This clonotype occurred a few times. The genes are TRBV13 and TRBJ2-1, with TRBD2 matching 9 bases. Germline V gene data show CDR1 as PRHDT and CDR2 as FYEKMQ (reference sequence). This CDR3 is built from 15 residues. V lost 1 base to trimming and J lost 5 bases; unmatched junction nucleotides: 3. The CDR3 DNA follows: TGTGCCAGCAGCTTAGTTTCTAGCGGGGACAATGAGCAGTTCTTC. As protein: CASSLVSSGDNEQFF.

This clonotype was counted only a few times. The chain recombines TRBV11-1 with TRBJ2-5; no clear D. V lost 4 bases and J lost 2, with 14 bases in between. Per germline, CDR1 SGHAT and CDR2 FQDESV (reference sequence). The CDR3 has 15 residues. CDR3 DNA: TGTGCCAGCAGCTCGCGGTTTTGGCAACAAGAGACCCAGTACTTC. The encoded protein is CASSSRFWQQETQYF.

In this sample, this clonotype turned up a few times. The chain is built from TRBV7-2 and TRBJ2-2; D is uncertain. The CDR3 has 14 amino acids. V gave up 0 bases and J gave up 1 base, with 3 bases separating them. Germline V lookup: CDR1 SGHTA, CDR2 FQGNSA. The CDR3 is CASSLAMNTGELFF. The CDR3 DNA reads as TGTGCCAGCAGCTTAGCTATGAACACCGGGGAGCTGTTTTTT.

The CDR3 region is CASSRTSGRVSEQFF. CDR3 nucleotide sequence: TGTGCCAGCAGCCGGACTAGCGGGAGAGTAAGTGAGCAGTTCTTC. The gene calls are TRBV5-5 and TRBJ2-1; 13 nucleotides match TRBD2. CDR3 length: 15 residues. Germline loops: CDR1 SGHKS, CDR2 YYEKEE (reference sequence). The V segment lost 4 bases and the J segment 9 bases; nucleotides outside the gene matches: 7.

This chain's CDR3 is CASSHTSSRLAGDTQYF. The DNA of the CDR3 is TGTGCCAGCAGCCACACCAGTTCCCGACTAGCGGGTGATACGCAGTATTTT. The V and J genes are TRBV7-9 and TRBJ2-3; TRBD2 matches 10 bases. The CDR3 has 17 amino acids. Germline V gene sequence: CDR1 SEHNR, CDR2 FQNEAQ (reference sequence). Trimming cost V 5 bases and J 6 bases; bases outside gene matches: 14.

The chain recombines TRBV7-9 with TRBJ2-3; 8 bases match TRBD2. This CDR3 region has 16 residues. Per the germline V gene, CDR1 is SEHNR and CDR2 is FQNEAQ (reference sequence). J lost 6 bases, V lost 2 bases, and 10 bases had no gene match. The CDR3 DNA follows: TGTGCCAGCAGCTTATTCGCGGGAGGCCAGCGCGATACGCAGTATTTT. It encodes CASSLFAGGQRDTQYF.

This clonotype was counted a few times. The rearrangement joins TRBV7-2 to TRBJ1-1, with 9 bases fitting TRBD1. Germline trimming cut 5 bases from V and 8 bases from J; bases unmatched to any gene: 6. The length of the CDR3 is 13 residues. CDR1 SGHTA and CDR2 FQGNSA come from the germline V gene. CDR3 region: CASSRDRGLEAFF. The CDR3 DNA follows: TGTGCCAGCAGCCGTGACAGGGGGTTGGAAGCTTTCTTT.

The V gene is TRBV27, the J gene TRBJ2-2, with TRBD2 identical over 11 bases. The CDR3 runs to 17 residues. Looked up from germline, CDR1 is MNHEY and CDR2 is SMNVEV (reference sequence). V lost 5 bases, J lost 4 bases, and 9 bases stayed unmatched. CDR3 sequence: CASSPYLTSGVTGELFF. The CDR3 DNA reads TGTGCCAGCAGTCCTTATTTGACTAGCGGGGTCACCGGGGAGCTGTTTTTT.

Many counts were recorded for this clonotype. The chain combines TRBV5-1 with TRBJ2-2; 8 bases line up with TRBD2. V lost 0 bases, J lost 4 bases, and 2 bases stayed unmatched. Germline lookup yields CDR1 SGHRS and CDR2 YFSETQ. The CDR3 is made up of 15 amino acids. The CDR3 is CASSLALAATGELFF. As DNA, the CDR3 is TGCGCCAGCAGCTTGGCACTAGCGGCCACCGGGGAGCTGTTTTTT.

The gene calls are TRBV10-3 and TRBJ1-2, with 9 bases lining up with TRBD1. The CDR3 contains 15 residues. CDR1 is ENHRY and CDR2 is SYGVKD in the germline V gene. V lost 8 bases and J lost 8; bases outside the gene matches: 15. The CDR3 coding sequence is TGTGCCATCTCCAGGATGCCGGGACAGGGTCCCGGCTACACCTTC. Residues: CAISRMPGQGPGYTF.

J is TRBJ2-5 and V is TRBV5-1, with D possibly TRBD2 on 6 matching bases. The CDR3 runs to 13 residues. Trimming shortened V by 7 bases and J by 4 bases, and 14 bases separated the two germline ends. The germline V gene encodes CDR1 SGHRS and CDR2 YFSETQ. The CDR3 bases are TGCGCCAGCTGTGTTGGGGGAGGAGAGACCCAGTACTTC. This codes for CASCVGGGETQYF.

The chain links TRBV20-1 to TRBJ2-7; D could derive from TRBD1 or TRBD2 (5 bases each). The CDR3 sequence is 11 residues long. Deletions cut 5 bases from V and 6 bases from J, with 11 bases between. Germline V gene data show CDR1 as DFQATT and CDR2 as SNEGSKA (reference sequence). This CDR3 is CSAPYGGEQYF. The CDR3 DNA follows: TGCAGTGCTCCCTATGGGGGCGAGCAGTACTTC.

V gene TRBV20-1 combines with J gene TRBJ2-1; 12 positions match TRBD2. The CDR3 runs 17 residues. With 0 bases clipped from V and 0 bases from J, the junction kept 3 bases outside the gene matches. Germline lookup yields CDR1 DFQATT and CDR2 SNEGSKA (reference sequence). The CDR3 protein is CSARETSGRSSYNEQFF. Written as DNA, the CDR3 is TGCAGTGCTAGAGAAACTAGCGGGAGGAGCTCCTACAATGAGCAGTTCTTC.

The chain is built from TRBV5-1 and TRBJ1-5; 9 bases match TRBD1. Germline trimming cut 1 base from V and 6 bases from J; bases unmatched to any gene: 5. Per the germline V gene, CDR1 is SGHRS and CDR2 is YFSETQ. CDR3 size: 15 residues. The CDR3: CASSLMRTGVQPQHF. The CDR3 DNA reads as TGCGCCAGCAGCTTGATGCGGACAGGGGTTCAGCCCCAGCATTTT.

The CDR3 sequence: CASRGQGTTGELFF. The CDR3, as DNA: TGTGCCAGCAGGGGACAGGGCACCACCGGGGAGCTGTTTTTT. V and J are TRBV27 and TRBJ2-2; 9 nucleotides agree with TRBD1. The CDR3 covers 14 residues. J was trimmed by 4 bases and V by 6 bases; bases with no gene match: 3. Per the germline V gene, CDR1 is MNHEY and CDR2 is SMNVEV (reference sequence).